The present T cell receptor (beta chain) was sequenced within a study of blood T cell repertoires in COVID-19. As for the study in general: PBMCs, B-cell-depleted T cells, or T cells provided the cDNA or gDNA that made up the material.

Per the study methods: Amplification of reference gene primers provided the estimated nucleated cell counts. Here immunoSEQ multiplex PCR was the method, and the copy in TCRdb shows in-frame clones only, minus some. V and J calls and clone size are those listed in that table; D and trimming were worked out from the DNA. The sample carries around 250,000 clones, around 87% recorded once. Cohorts were based on clinical histories the participants reported. The recovered donors of Cohort 3 showed two negative PCRs, clearance, or symptom resolution. Germline CDR1 and CDR2: MGHRA and YSYEKL. The CDR3 runs to 16 residues. V was cut by 1 base and J by 4 bases, with 17 bases left in between.

This chain uses TRBV4-1 with TRBJ2-7, with D possibly TRBD2 on 6 matching bases. This sequence originates from a woman in her fifties or sixties who had recovered from COVID-19. Material for sequencing was PBMCs or T cells enriched from blood (not recorded which). CDR3 coding DNA: TGCGCCAGCAGCCAAGTCGGGAGCAAAGCGGGTTACGAGCAGTACTTC. The encoded protein is CASSQVGSKAGYEQYF.